The entry that follows covers one T cell receptor (beta chain) sequence. The antigen is not known. The entry originates in a study of cytomegalovirus exposure and HLA in healthy donors. Study in general: Approximately 85 million unique TCRs from HLA-typed donors were held in an early data release. Findings and limits, study-wide: Reported findings show TCR beta sequences accurately forecast HLA-A and HLA-B alleles in most subjects.

PCR amplification relied on 60 Vbeta primers (plus 13 Jbeta primers). The assay was immunoSEQ multiplex PCR, and TCRdb's table has in-frame clones only and misses some. The record lists 150,000 or so clones, of which the ten most abundant hold around 1.5%. Input material: PBMCs. This TCR was recovered from a woman in her forties or fifties in good health and CMV-seronegative.

CDR3 loop: CASSYPLDSAASTDTQYF. The CDR3 DNA follows: TGCGCCAGCAGCTATCCCCTGGACAGTGCTGCTAGCACAGATACGCAGTATTTT. This chain connects TRBV5-1 to TRBJ2-3, with a possible D match to TRBD1 (6 bases). This CDR3 is built from 18 residues. V lost 3 bases and J 0 bases, leaving 20 bases between the germline ends. Germline CDR1 reads SGHRS; CDR2 reads YFSETQ.